Below are 8 T cell receptor beta chains sequenced from a single sample in a study of cytomegalovirus exposure and HLA in healthy donors. The study ran its PCR with 60 Vbeta and 13 Jbeta primers. Sequenced by immunoSEQ multiplex PCR; TCRdb stores in-frame clones only, minus some. The sample has fewer than 110,000 clones, 65% to 85% seen once. The material sequenced was PBMCs. The source of these receptors is a man aged 45 to 65 in good health and CMV-seropositive.

The chain joins TRBV10-1 to TRBJ2-1; D gene unclear. This CDR3 has 13 amino acids. CDR1 is WNHNN, CDR2 SYGVQD, per germline (reference sequence). Between the trimmed V and J ends, which lost 2 bases and 6 bases, there was a span of 8 bases. CDR3 coding DNA: TGCGCCAGCAGTGAGGCAGCGAGCAATGAGCAGTTCTTC. Translation gives CASSEAASNEQFF.

The chain links TRBV5-1 to TRBJ2-1, with a possible D match to TRBD2 (6 bases). Germline CDR1 SGHRS, CDR2 YFSETQ. Between the trimmed V and J ends, which lost 4 bases and 6 bases, there was a span of 14 bases. CDR3 length equals 14 residues. The chain's CDR3 is CASSHLTSTNEQFF. The CDR3 nucleotides are TGCGCCAGCAGCCACCTCACTAGCACCAATGAGCAGTTCTTC.

The CDR3 reads CASSLRTGGTIGYTF. In DNA, the CDR3 is TGCGCCAGCAGCTTGAGAACAGGGGGAACTATTGGCTACACCTTC. The genes are TRBV5-1 and TRBJ1-2, with 8 bases that match TRBD1. The CDR3 covers 15 residues. Germline values: CDR1 SGHRS, CDR2 YFSETQ. Unmatched junction bases numbered 9, after V lost 1 base and J lost 7 bases.

CDR3 loop: CASSLTGVGTGELFF. The CDR3 nucleotides read TGTGCCAGCAGCTTGACAGGGGTCGGCACCGGGGAGCTGTTTTTT. The chain joins TRBV11-3 to TRBJ2-2, with 8 bases lining up with TRBD1. This CDR3 has 15 amino acids. CDR1 is SGHNT and CDR2 is YENEEA in the germline V gene. V dropped 3 bases and J dropped 4; count of bases not matched to a gene: 4.

The genes are TRBV19 and TRBJ2-3, with unresolved D. The germline V and J ends were trimmed by 3 bases and 6 bases, with 16 bases remaining between them. Looked up from germline, CDR1 is LNHDA and CDR2 is SQIVND (reference sequence). The CDR3 has 15 residues. The CDR3 DNA is TGTGCCAGTAGTATCGGGTCCTTAACGTCGGATACGCAGTATTTT. Translated, it gives CASSIGSLTSDTQYF.

In its sample, this clone was seen once. This rearrangement joins TRBV29-1 to TRBJ2-1; 11 nucleotides match TRBD1. The CDR3 is 15 amino acids. The V gene end was trimmed by 0 bases and the J gene end by 7 bases; junction bases not matched to a gene: 5. From germline, CDR1 is SQVTM and CDR2 ANQGSEA. CDR3 coding DNA: TGCAGCGTTGAAGATAGGGACAGGGGGTGGAATGAGCAGTTCTTC. This gives the protein CSVEDRDRGWNEQFF.

The CDR3, as DNA: TGTGCCAGCAGTCACCGGGACAGGGGGCGCGGGGGAAGCACAGATACGCAGTATTTT. This sequence encodes CASSHRDRGRGGSTDTQYF. J is TRBJ2-3 and V is TRBV27; 12 positions agree with TRBD1. Germline lookup yields CDR1 MNHEY and CDR2 SMNVEV (reference sequence). V lost 5 bases, J lost 0 bases, and 12 bases stayed unmatched. The CDR3 consists of 19 residues.

The chain employs TRBV19 and TRBJ2-4; perhaps TRBD2 as D (7 bases). The V end lost 3 bases, the J end lost 0 bases, and 15 bases lay between the germline ends. The CDR3 covers 17 residues. CDR1 is LNHDA, CDR2 SQIVND, per germline (reference sequence). The CDR3 nucleotides are TGTGCCAGTAGTATTCGGGCGGGGGCAGTAGCCAAAAACATTCAGTACTTC. It is translated as CASSIRAGAVAKNIQYF.